Below, 13 T cell receptor beta chains from the same sample are listed, as sequenced in a study of T cells in Graves' hyperthyroidism and ophthalmopathy. TCR beta CDR3 sequences were amplified from RNA transcripts. Using the HTBI primer set, a first-round RT-PCR was run on the TCR CDR3. TCRdb analysed the multiplex PCR reads with MiXCR anew, one entry per CDR3 protein. This sample yields some 460,000 distinct CDR3 sequences, of which around 14% are seen a single time; less than 15% belongs to the top ten. Sequenced input: blood. These receptors were collected from a woman aged 18-29 years with Graves' hyperthyroidism.

J is TRBJ2-5 and V is TRBV7-2; D uncertain. V lost 2 bases and J lost 6, with 16 bases in between. The germline gives CDR1 SGHTA, CDR2 FQGNSA. The CDR3 extends over 15 amino acids. The CDR3, as DNA: TGTGCCAGCAGCTTATCCGGCGCAAGTCGTCAGACCCAGTACTTC. This encodes CASSLSGASRQTQYF.

The table lists this clonotype with many counts. CDR3 nucleotide sequence: TGTGCCAGCAGCCTCTCAGGGACCGGGGAGCTGTTTTTT. As protein: CASSLSGTGELFF. This sequence joins TRBV7-9 and TRBJ2-2; D perhaps matches TRBD1 (5 bases). Germline loops: CDR1 SEHNR, CDR2 FQNEAQ (reference sequence). This CDR3 comprises 13 residues. V was shortened by 5 bases and J by 5 bases, with 9 bases between the two germline ends.

J is TRBJ2-3 and V is TRBV6-6; D gene unclear. This CDR3 has 13 amino acids. V was shortened by 4 bases and J by 6 bases, with 11 bases between the two germline ends. The germline gives CDR1 MNHNY, CDR2 SVGAGI (reference sequence). The CDR3 reads CASSSRFMDTQYF. CDR3 DNA sequence: TGTGCCAGCAGTTCCAGATTCATGGATACGCAGTATTTT.

V and J are TRBV20-1 and TRBJ2-3, with TRBD2 identical over 12 bases. The V and J ends lost 7 bases and 4 bases, in that order; junction bases with no gene match: 6. CDR1 is DFQATT and CDR2 is SNEGSKA in the germline V gene (reference sequence). The CDR3 length is 14 residues. Here the CDR3 reads CSVPLAGGADTQYF. The CDR3 DNA sequence: TGCAGTGTTCCACTAGCGGGGGGCGCAGATACGCAGTATTTT.

CDR3 DNA sequence: TGCGCCAGCAGCTTGGACCCCACAGGGTTCTACGAGCAGTACTTC. It yields the protein CASSLDPTGFYEQYF. This chain joins TRBV5-1 and TRBJ2-7; D may be TRBD1 (6 bases). This CDR3 region has 15 residues. Germline-derived CDR1 and CDR2 are SGHRS and YFSETQ. Trimming left V 0 bases short and J 3 bases short, with 13 bases between.

The chain couples TRBV10-1 to TRBJ2-1; D may be TRBD1 or TRBD2 (5 bases each). The CDR3 covers 19 residues. The germline V and J ends were trimmed by 6 bases and 0 bases, with 24 bases remaining between them. CDR1 and CDR2 from the germline V gene are WNHNN and SYGVQD (reference sequence). The CDR3 here is CASSSLGDKQSPSYNEQFF. Written as DNA, the CDR3 is TGCGCCAGCAGCTCACTAGGGGATAAGCAGAGCCCCTCCTACAATGAGCAGTTCTTC.

This clonotype was seen repeatedly, ten times or more. The V call is TRBV13, the J call TRBJ2-7; D is unclear. CDR1 is PRHDT, CDR2 FYEKMQ, per germline (reference sequence). The CDR3 covers 13 residues. The V end was cut by 3 bases, the J end by 3 bases, with 9 bases between. This CDR3 is CASSFQLDYEQYF. CDR3 sequence (DNA): TGTGCCAGCAGCTTCCAGCTGGACTACGAGCAGTACTTC.

This clonotype came up many times. V usage is TRBV12-3 or TRBV12-4 and J usage is TRBJ1-5, with TRBD1 matching 8 bases. The V segment lost 6 bases and the J segment 9 bases; nucleotides outside the gene matches: 10. The CDR3 is 14 residues long. This CDR3 is CASRQDRALTPQHF. CDR3 DNA: TGTGCCAGCAGGCAGGACAGGGCATTGACGCCCCAGCATTTT.

V usage is TRBV6-2 or TRBV6-3 and J usage is TRBJ2-7, with 10 bases fitting TRBD1. Germline V gene lookup returns CDR1 MNHEY and CDR2 SVGEGT. The CDR3 totals 15 residues. The V segment lost 0 bases and the J segment 3 bases; nucleotides outside the gene matches: 2. The CDR3 loop is CASSYSGTGVYEQYF. CDR3 nucleotides: TGTGCCAGCAGTTACTCCGGGACAGGGGTCTACGAGCAGTACTTC.

Many counts were recorded for this clonotype. This chain uses TRBV28 with TRBJ2-3; tentatively, D is TRBD2 (5 bases). The V end lost 2 bases, the J end lost 4 bases, and 7 bases lay between the germline ends. Germline V CDR1 and CDR2: MDHEN, SYDVKM. CDR3 length: 13 residues. The CDR3 bases are TGTGCCAGCAGTTTAACGGGGTCAGATACGCAGTATTTT. This translates into CASSLTGSDTQYF.

This clonotype was counted many times. This rearrangement joins TRBV7-3 to TRBJ1-1; maybe TRBD1 (5 bases). CDR1 and CDR2 from the germline V gene are SGHTA and FQGTGA. This CDR3 is built from 13 residues. V lost 7 bases to trimming and J lost 5 bases, with 14 bases between them. For the CDR3, the DNA is TGTGCCAGCACGAAAGGGGCAGGGACTGAAGCTTTCTTT. Its translation: CASTKGAGTEAFF.

This clonotype has at least ten counts. This rearrangement joins TRBV13 to TRBJ2-2, with D possibly being TRBD1 or TRBD2 (5 bases each). Germline CDR1 PRHDT, CDR2 FYEKMQ (reference sequence). Trimming pared 0 bases from V and 4 bases from J, leaving 6 bases between. The CDR3 spans 14 residues. The CDR3 coding sequence is TGTGCCAGCAGCTTAGGTGGGGGCACCGGGGAGCTGTTTTTT. This encodes CASSLGGGTGELFF.

This clonotype was counted ten times or more. The gene calls are TRBV10-2 and TRBJ2-3; 7 bases line up with TRBD2. This CDR3 has 15 amino acids. CDR1 and CDR2 (germline): WSHSY, SAAADI. V lost 6 bases, J lost 10 bases, and 16 bases stayed unmatched. The CDR3 DNA reads as TGCGCCAGCAGCGTCAAGCGGGACCGCACAGAAGCGCAGTATTTT. Its translation is CASSVKRDRTEAQYF.